One sample yielded the 14 T cell receptor beta chains listed below, sequenced in a study of blood T cells in healthy people across ages. Combining a sample-barcoded 5' primer with a J-beta primer mix, a second PCR ran for 7 to 11 cycles. TCRdb redid the calling of the 5' RACE reads with MiXCR, one entry per CDR3 protein. The repertoire holds approximately 830,000 distinct CDR3 sequences, with less than 80% as singletons. Sequenced: blood. The origin of the receptors is a man aged 25-40 years in good health.

V gene TRBV29-1 combines with J gene TRBJ2-7; D might be TRBD1 (5 bases). Trimming took off 8 bases at V and 2 bases at J, with 10 bases between the two ends. Germline CDR1 reads SQVTM; CDR2 reads ANQGSEA. The CDR3 has 11 residues. CDR3 DNA: TGCAGCATGACAGATACCTACGAGCAGTACTTC. Translation gives CSMTDTYEQYF.

Here the CDR3 reads CSAKSGEDYEQYF. DNA for the CDR3: TGCAGTGCGAAATCGGGGGAGGATTACGAGCAGTACTTC. This chain uses TRBV20-1 with TRBJ2-4, with TRBD2 as a possible D gene (6 bases). Gene TRBJ2-7 matches the end of the DNA better, so the J call may be wrong. Germline V lookup: CDR1 DFQATT, CDR2 SNEGSKA (reference sequence). The length of the CDR3 is 13 residues.

The chain combines TRBV20-1 with TRBJ2-2; D gene ambiguous. Germline V gene lookup returns CDR1 DFQATT and CDR2 SNEGSKA (reference sequence). The CDR3 is made up of 12 amino acids. V dropped 6 bases and J dropped 1 base, with 6 bases sitting between them. CDR3 sequence: CSARVNTGELFF. CDR3 nucleotides: TGCAGTGCCCGGGTGAACACCGGGGAGCTGTTTTTT.

This clonotype turned up a few times. J is TRBJ2-5 and V is TRBV4-3; TRBD2 matches 7 bases. V was pared by 0 bases and J by 6 bases, with 4 bases of the junction left unmatched. The length of the CDR3 is 14 residues. Germline V lookup: CDR1 LGHNA, CDR2 YSLEER. Here the CDR3 DNA reads TGCGCCAGCAGCCAAGAGCGGGGGAAGAAGACCCAGTACTTC. Translated, it gives CASSQERGKKTQYF.

CDR3 bases: TGTGCCAGCAGCTTAGCTGGCAGGGCAAGTTCACCCCTCCACTTT. Translating it yields CASSLAGRASSPLHF. V usage is TRBV7-2 and J usage is TRBJ1-6; TRBD1 is a possible D gene (5 bases). CDR3 length equals 15 residues. CDR1 is SGHTA, CDR2 FQGNSA, per germline. Between the trimmed V and J ends, which lost 0 bases and 9 bases, there was a span of 12 bases.

This clonotype was detected a few times. The CDR3: CATSRGLAGVTDTQYF. The CDR3, as DNA: TGTGCCACCAGCAGGGGCCTAGCGGGGGTCACAGATACGCAGTATTTT. This chain joins TRBV15 and TRBJ2-3; 10 bases map to TRBD2. V shed 3 bases and J 2 bases; nucleotides not matched to a gene: 5. This CDR3 has 16 residues. Germline CDR1 reads LNHNV; CDR2 reads YYDKDF (reference sequence).

This chain connects TRBV20-1 to TRBJ2-1; either TRBD1 or TRBD2 may fit D (6 bases each). Germline CDR1 DFQATT, CDR2 SNEGSKA (reference sequence). V was pared by 3 bases and J by 3 bases, with 9 bases between. The CDR3 extends over 13 amino acids. DNA of the CDR3: TGCAGTGCTAGGAGGGGGGACTACAATGAGCAGTTCTTC. This codes for CSARRGDYNEQFF.

This clonotype was observed a handful of times. The chain combines TRBV10-3 with TRBJ2-1; 9 bases are shared with TRBD2. Germline V gene lookup returns CDR1 ENHRY and CDR2 SYGVKD. CDR3 length: 16 amino acids. V dropped 0 bases and J dropped 8; count of bases not matched to a gene: 8. The CDR3 is CAISESGGGAFDEQFF. The CDR3 coding sequence is TGTGCCATCAGTGAGTCCGGCGGGGGGGCCTTTGATGAGCAGTTCTTC.

The V gene is TRBV4-1, the J gene TRBJ2-7; TRBD2 matches 15 bases. Trimming cost V 5 bases and J 2 bases; bases outside gene matches: 7. CDR1 and CDR2 from the germline V gene are MGHRA and YSYEKL. The CDR3 contains 17 residues. CDR3 sequence: CASSSGTSGGRTYEQYF. In DNA form, the CDR3 reads TGCGCCAGCAGCTCCGGGACTAGCGGGGGGCGAACCTACGAGCAGTACTTC.

This clonotype has a handful of counts. The rearrangement links TRBV7-9 to TRBJ2-5, with D possibly matching TRBD2 (6 bases). CDR3 length equals 15 residues. V was trimmed by 5 bases and J by 5 bases, leaving 18 bases between them. Germline CDR1 and CDR2: SEHNR and FQNEAQ (reference sequence). For the CDR3, the DNA is TGTGCCAGCAGCCCCGGGACTCTTTGGGGGGAGACCCAGTACTTC. Translated, it gives CASSPGTLWGETQYF.

The chain employs TRBV4-2 and TRBJ2-1, with unresolved D. Trimming took off 3 bases at V and 0 bases at J, with 9 bases between the two ends. The length of the CDR3 is 15 residues. Germline CDR1 and CDR2: LGHNA and YNFKEQ. CDR3 sequence reads: CASSHLPGSYNEQFF. CDR3 in DNA: TGTGCCAGCAGCCACCTACCCGGCTCCTACAATGAGCAGTTCTTC.

A few counts support this clonotype. J is TRBJ2-2 and V is TRBV5-1; D is possibly TRBD2 (7 bases). V lost 5 bases, J lost 5 bases, and 13 bases lay in between. Germline V gene lookup returns CDR1 SGHRS and CDR2 YFSETQ. This CDR3 has 14 amino acids. The CDR3 coding sequence is TGCGCCAGCAGACCGGGGGGCGGAACCGGGGAGCTGTTTTTT. Translating gives CASRPGGGTGELFF.

The chain uses TRBV28 and TRBJ2-5; 7 bases fit TRBD1. The DNA end favors TRBJ2-7, so the J call may be wrong. This CDR3 is built from 14 residues. From germline, CDR1 is MDHEN and CDR2 SYDVKM. In DNA, the CDR3 is TGTGCCAGCAGCTCGGACAGGTTTGATTACGAGCAGTACTTC. Amino acid sequence: CASSSDRFDYEQYF.

This clonotype was counted between two and nine times. One end of the junction varies from germline; a read error may be responsible. The chain couples TRBV7-3 to TRBJ2-5; D may correspond to TRBD1 or TRBD2 (5 bases each). CDR3 length equals 14 residues. Germline V gene sequence: CDR1 SGHTA, CDR2 FQGTGA. The CDR3 DNA follows: TGTGCCAGCAGTAAGGCGGGCGGACAAGGGACCCAGTACTTC. It is translated as CASSKAGGQGTQYF.